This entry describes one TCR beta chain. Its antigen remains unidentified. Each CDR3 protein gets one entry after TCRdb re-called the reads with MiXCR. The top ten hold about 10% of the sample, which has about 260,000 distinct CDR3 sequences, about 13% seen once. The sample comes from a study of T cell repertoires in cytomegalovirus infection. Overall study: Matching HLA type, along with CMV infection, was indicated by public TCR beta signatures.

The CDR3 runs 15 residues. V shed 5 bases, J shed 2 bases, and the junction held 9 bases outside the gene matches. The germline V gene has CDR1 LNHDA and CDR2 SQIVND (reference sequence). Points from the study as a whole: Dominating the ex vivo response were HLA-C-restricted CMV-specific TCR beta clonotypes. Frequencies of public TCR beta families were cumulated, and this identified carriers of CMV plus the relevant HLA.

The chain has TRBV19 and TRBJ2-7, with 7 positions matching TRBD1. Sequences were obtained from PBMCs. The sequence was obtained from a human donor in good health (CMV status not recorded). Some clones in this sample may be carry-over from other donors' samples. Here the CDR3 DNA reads TGTGCCAGTAGTCTCTACAGGGGAGCGGCCTACGAGCAGTACTTC. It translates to CASSLYRGAAYEQYF.